One TCR beta chain is described in this entry. The CDR3 is 18 residues long. V dropped 3 bases and J dropped 2; count of bases not matched to a gene: 6. Germline V gene lookup returns CDR1 LNHDA and CDR2 SQIVND (reference sequence). The data derive from a study of T cells in tuberculosis. The wider study: T cells were selected with CD1B tetramers loaded with glucose monomycolate.

No alpha-beta pairing information exists for these sequences. Sequencing used immunoSEQ multiplex PCR; TCRdb keeps in-frame clones, though not all of them. Of more than 45,000 clones in the sample, approximately 85% were seen once. Thawed, overnight-rested PBMC were stained with GMM-loaded CD1B tetramer, viability dye and anti-CD3, then sorted. The lipid loaded on the CD1B tetramers was C32 glucose monomycolate from Rhodococcus equi. Each donor contributed approximately 93,000 sorted tetramer-negative cells. Whole-study results and caveats: Low-affinity CD1B-GMM tetramer-binding T cells may have been missed.

The clonotype originates from an adult woman with latent tuberculosis. The specimen sequenced was CD1b-GMM tetramer-negative cells sorted from PBMCs. V usage is TRBV19 and J usage is TRBJ2-5; 16 nucleotides match TRBD2. DNA for the CDR3: TGTGCCAGTAGTATTAGATCGGGACTAGCGGGGGGGCAAGAGACCCAGTACTTC. Amino acids: CASSIRSGLAGGQETQYF.